The 28 T cell receptor beta chains below all came from one sample that was sequenced in a study of cytomegalovirus exposure and HLA in healthy donors (dated by TCRdb to 2017 to 2019). The library relied on the immunoSEQ multiplex PCR assay. For the multiplex PCR, a mixture combining 60 forward primers for TCR Vbeta segments and 13 reverse primers for TCR Jbeta segments was used. TCRdb mirrors the immuneACCESS table, restricted to in-frame sequences. Some clones are absent from its copies; in checked studies, under half trace to an unresolved V gene, and the reason for the others is unknown. The sample table records 250,000 to 350,000 clones; about 66% of these occur just once. The ten largest clones take up roughly 2.4% of the sample. Sequencing input: PBMCs. The receptors come from a female donor in good health and CMV-seronegative.

The V call is TRBV28, the J call TRBJ2-1, with D possibly being TRBD2 (5 bases). The CDR3 is 15 amino acids. The germline V and J ends were trimmed by 5 bases and 3 bases, with 14 bases remaining between them. The V gene's germline CDR1 is MDHEN and CDR2 SYDVKM. This CDR3 reads CASSPTRSVYNEQFF. In DNA form, the CDR3 reads TGTGCCAGCAGTCCGACTCGTAGCGTCTACAATGAGCAGTTCTTC.

The rearrangement links TRBV4-2 to TRBJ1-1; no clear D. V was clipped by 0 bases and J by 1 base, with 9 bases between them. Germline assignment: CDR1 LGHNA and CDR2 YNFKEQ. CDR3 length equals 15 residues. The CDR3 is CASSQELPENTEAFF. CDR3 coding DNA: TGTGCCAGCAGCCAAGAATTGCCAGAGAACACTGAAGCTTTCTTT.

This clone was picked up one time. A junction end diverges from the germline sequence, so it may reflect a read error. The chain couples TRBV7-6 to TRBJ2-7, with 11 bases fitting TRBD2. CDR1 SGHVS and CDR2 FNYEAQ come from the germline V gene. CDR3 length: 17 residues. DNA of the CDR3: TGTGCCAACAGCCTTACCCCACTAGCGGGAGTCGGCTACGAGCAGTACTTC. It codes for CANSLTPLAGVGYEQYF. The whole variable domain, remainder taken from reference TRBV7-6 and TRBJ2-7, is GAGVSQSPRYKVTKRGQDVALRCDPISGHVSLYWYRQALGQGPEFLTYFNYEAQQDKSGLPNDRFSAERPEGSISTLTIQRTEQRDSAMYRCANSLTPLAGVGYEQYFGPGTRLTVT.

V is TRBV12-5 and J is TRBJ2-2, with 8 bases matching TRBD2. The V gene's germline CDR1 is LGHNT and CDR2 FRNRAP. CDR3 length: 13 amino acids. With 5 bases clipped from V and 7 bases from J, the junction kept 3 bases outside the gene matches. The CDR3 sequence is CASGPGTSGELFF. CDR3 bases: TGTGCTAGTGGTCCCGGGACTAGCGGGGAGCTGTTTTTT. Variable domain in full (rest from reference TRBV12-5 and TRBJ2-2): DARVTQTPRHKVTEMGQEVTMRCQPILGHNTVFWYRQTMMQGLELLAYFRNRAPLDDSGMPKDRFSAEMPDATLATLKIQPSEPRDSAVYFCASGPGTSGELFFGEGSRLTVL.

The chain carries TRBV6-1 and TRBJ2-5; D might be TRBD1 (6 bases). V lost 6 bases and J lost 4, with 15 bases in between. Per the germline V gene, CDR1 is MNHNS and CDR2 is SASEGT. The CDR3 extends over 14 amino acids. The CDR3 nucleotides are TGTGCCAGCAGACCGACAGGCTCGGGAGAGACCCAGTACTTC. The encoded protein is CASRPTGSGETQYF.

The chain uses TRBV4-1 and TRBJ2-7; 7 bases fit TRBD1. Germline trimming cut 3 bases from V and 3 bases from J; bases unmatched to any gene: 5. The CDR3 totals 14 residues. CDR1 and CDR2 from the germline V gene are MGHRA and YSYEKL. The CDR3 here is CASSQTGYGYEQYF. In nucleotides, the CDR3 is TGCGCCAGCAGCCAGACAGGGTACGGCTACGAGCAGTACTTC.

This clone turned up a few times. The genes are TRBV5-1 and TRBJ2-7, with 7 nucleotides matching TRBD1. The CDR3 spans 16 residues. The V gene's germline CDR1 is SGHRS and CDR2 YFSETQ. V shed 0 bases, J shed 0 bases, and the junction held 6 bases outside the gene matches. The CDR3 DNA follows: TGCGCCAGCAGCTTGGCTGCCAGGGGGAGCTCCTACGAGCAGTACTTC. Protein product: CASSLAARGSSYEQYF. Looking up the rest from reference TRBV5-1 and TRBJ2-7 gives the full variable domain: KAGVTQTPRYLIKTRGQQVTLSCSPISGHRSVSWYQQTPGQGLQFLFEYFSETQRNKGNFPGRFSGRQFSNSRSEMNVSTLELGDSALYLCASSLAARGSSYEQYFGPGTRLTVT.

The gene calls are TRBV7-4 and TRBJ2-2; perhaps TRBD2 as D (5 bases). V lost 1 base, J lost 2 bases, and 11 bases lay in between. Per the germline V gene, CDR1 is SGHVT and CDR2 is SQSDAQ. The CDR3 sequence is 16 residues long. The CDR3, as DNA: TGTGCCAGCAGCTTAGTGGGTAGCGCAAACACCGGGGAGCTGTTTTTT. Translation gives CASSLVGSANTGELFF.

Details on this clone: The identical CDR3 is also encoded by other nucleotide sequences in the sample. This chain uses TRBV6-1 with TRBJ1-4; tentatively, D is TRBD1 (5 bases). Germline-derived CDR1 and CDR2 are MNHNS and SASEGT. There are 13 residues in the CDR3. Trimming left V 6 bases short and J 5 bases short, with 10 bases between. DNA for the CDR3: TGTGCCAGCAGCGGGGGGGGAAATGAAAAACTGTTTTTT. It codes for CASSGGGNEKLFF.

V is TRBV29-1 and J is TRBJ2-1; 9 bases are a match to TRBD2. J was trimmed by 0 bases and V by 5 bases; bases with no gene match: 2. The CDR3 contains 14 residues. Germline CDR1 is SQVTM and CDR2 is ANQGSEA. CDR3 nucleotides: TGCAGCGTTACTAGCGGGTACTCCTACAATGAGCAGTTCTTC. The encoded protein is CSVTSGYSYNEQFF.

The chain recombines TRBV27 with TRBJ1-2; 10 positions agree with TRBD1. The V gene end was trimmed by 5 bases and the J gene end by 4 bases; junction bases not matched to a gene: 7. Germline values: CDR1 MNHEY, CDR2 SMNVEV (reference sequence). The CDR3 extends over 15 amino acids. In DNA, the CDR3 is TGTGCCAGCAGTCCCTGGGGACAGGGGAGCTATGGCTACACCTTC. Its translation is CASSPWGQGSYGYTF.

This clone has only one observation. This chain joins TRBV5-1 and TRBJ2-1, with a possible D match to TRBD1 (5 bases). This CDR3 is built from 18 residues. The germline V and J ends were trimmed by 0 bases and 7 bases, with 23 bases remaining between them. The germline CDR1 and CDR2 sequences are SGHRS and YFSETQ. The CDR3 sequence: CASSLVAGNLYSTNEQFF. CDR3 nucleotides: TGCGCCAGCAGCTTGGTGGCAGGGAATCTATACTCTACAAATGAGCAGTTCTTC.

V usage is TRBV7-8 and J usage is TRBJ1-3; unclear D gene. Trimming took off 1 base at V and 8 bases at J, with 12 bases between the two ends. The germline gives CDR1 SGHVS, CDR2 FQNEAQ. The CDR3 runs to 14 residues. The CDR3, as DNA: TGTGCCAGCAGCTTAGGGGATCGGAGGGACACCATATATTTT. It translates to CASSLGDRRDTIYF. Drawing the rest from reference TRBV7-8 and TRBJ1-3, the complete variable domain is GAGVSQSPRYKVAKRGQDVALRCDPISGHVSLFWYQQALGQGPEFLTYFQNEAQLDKSGLPSDRFFAERPEGSVSTLKIQRTQQEDSAVYLCASSLGDRRDTIYFGEGSWLTVV.

This chain links TRBV7-8 with TRBJ1-5; D not resolved. The CDR3 is 14 amino acids. V lost 1 base and J lost 3, with 7 bases in between. Germline-derived CDR1 and CDR2 are SGHVS and FQNEAQ. CDR3 nucleotides: TGTGCCAGCAGCTTAGGAGGAATCAATCAGCCCCAGCATTTT. It yields the protein CASSLGGINQPQHF.

The chain links TRBV6-6 to TRBJ2-2; 9 bases agree with TRBD2. Germline loops: CDR1 MNHNY, CDR2 SVGAGI (reference sequence). V trimming: 4 bases; J trimming: 5 bases; junction bases outside the gene matches: 8. This CDR3 is 16 amino acids long. The CDR3 loop reads CASSFPPSGITGELFF. CDR3 in DNA: TGTGCCAGCAGTTTCCCCCCTAGCGGGATAACCGGGGAGCTGTTTTTT.

The genes are TRBV9 and TRBJ2-4, with TRBD2 matching over 10 bases. The germline gives CDR1 SGDLS, CDR2 YYNGEE. CDR3 length: 15 residues. V shed 0 bases, J shed 8 bases, and the junction held 5 bases outside the gene matches. DNA of the CDR3: TGTGCCAGCAGCGTAGGTTCTAGCGGGAGTGACATTCAGTACTTC. It encodes CASSVGSSGSDIQYF.

The rearrangement uses TRBV10-3 and TRBJ2-2; D gene ambiguous. V lost 6 bases and J 0 bases, leaving 5 bases between the germline ends. The CDR3 is made up of 13 amino acids. The germline CDR1 and CDR2 sequences are ENHRY and SYGVKD. CDR3 nucleotide sequence: TGTGCCATCAGCGGAGCGAACACCGGGGAGCTGTTTTTT. This codes for CAISGANTGELFF.

This chain connects TRBV4-2 to TRBJ2-2; D ambiguous. Trimming pared 1 base from V and 4 bases from J, leaving 7 bases between. CDR1 is LGHNA, CDR2 YNFKEQ, per germline. The CDR3 is made up of 14 amino acids. The CDR3 here is CASSQVTVTGELFF. In DNA, the CDR3 is TGTGCCAGCAGCCAAGTTACGGTCACCGGGGAGCTGTTTTTT.

The gene calls are TRBV27 and TRBJ2-7, with no clear D. The CDR3 has 14 residues. The V end was cut by 6 bases, the J end by 7 bases, with 19 bases between. Germline values: CDR1 MNHEY, CDR2 SMNVEV (reference sequence). CDR3 sequence reads: CASRPFQIPWEQYF. DNA of the CDR3: TGTGCCAGCAGGCCCTTTCAGATCCCTTGGGAGCAGTACTTC.

V is TRBV18 and J is TRBJ1-2; TRBD1 aligns across 9 bases. The germline V gene has CDR1 KGHSH and CDR2 LQKENI. The CDR3 contains 15 residues. Trimming cost V 4 bases and J 5 bases; bases outside gene matches: 8. This chain's CDR3 is CASSQEQGALYGYTF. CDR3 nucleotide sequence: TGTGCCAGCTCACAGGAACAGGGGGCTCTGTATGGCTACACCTTC.

The chain is built from TRBV7-9 and TRBJ2-5, with 8 nucleotides matching TRBD1. The CDR3 has 13 residues. Per the germline V gene, CDR1 is SEHNR and CDR2 is FQNEAQ (reference sequence). Trimming removed 5 bases from V and 4 bases from J; junction bases left unmatched: 3. The CDR3 protein is CASSRTGPETQYF. As DNA, the CDR3 is TGTGCCAGCAGCCGGACAGGGCCAGAGACCCAGTACTTC.

The V gene is TRBV10-2, the J gene TRBJ2-7; a weak D match, TRBD2 (6 bases). The CDR3 spans 16 residues. Trimming cost V 2 bases and J 2 bases, with 16 bases left between them. The germline V gene encodes CDR1 WSHSY and CDR2 SAAADI. CDR3 nucleotide sequence: TGCGCCAGCAGTGAGGGGGTAGGGCGGGAAGCCTACGAGCAGTACTTC. Protein sequence: CASSEGVGREAYEQYF.

The chain uses TRBV30 and TRBJ2-3; TRBD2 matches at 10 bases. After removal of 2 bases from V and 7 bases from J, the junction contained 9 bases not matched to a gene. The CDR3 runs 15 residues. Germline V gene sequence: CDR1 GTSNPN, CDR2 SVGIG (reference sequence). CDR3 residues: CAWSSRAGGRHTQYF. The CDR3 DNA reads TGTGCCTGGAGTTCCCGAGCGGGAGGGCGACATACGCAGTATTTT.

This clone has a handful of counts. The chain is built from TRBV11-3 and TRBJ1-1; D ambiguous. CDR1 and CDR2 (germline): SGHNT, YENEEA. This CDR3 is built from 16 residues. Trimming removed 5 bases at V and 1 base at J, with 17 bases between. CDR3 bases: TGTGCCAGCAGCCAGGAAGCGGCGCGACCGAACACTGAAGCTTTCTTT. Its translation is CASSQEAARPNTEAFF.

This clone has a handful of counts. The chain carries TRBV5-6 and TRBJ2-2, with D possibly TRBD2 on 6 matching bases. Germline assignment: CDR1 SGHDT and CDR2 YYEEEE. The V gene lost 0 bases and the J gene lost 5 bases, with 11 bases spanning the gap. This CDR3 is 15 amino acids long. The DNA for the CDR3 is TGTGCCAGCAGCTTGGTCACGGGGAGGACCGGGGAGCTGTTTTTT. Translated: CASSLVTGRTGELFF.

This sequence joins TRBV30 and TRBJ2-5, with TRBD2 matching over 9 bases. The length of the CDR3 is 13 residues. The ends lost 5 bases at V and 2 bases at J; junction bases unmatched: 3. Per the germline V gene, CDR1 is GTSNPN and CDR2 is SVGIG (reference sequence). DNA of the CDR3: TGTGCCTGGCATGGACTAGCGCAAGAGACCCAGTACTTC. Its translation is CAWHGLAQETQYF.

The J gene is TRBJ2-5, the V gene TRBV2; D is ambiguous. CDR1 is SNHLY, CDR2 FYNNEI, per germline. V was pared by 6 bases and J by 3 bases, with 5 bases between. The CDR3 is 11 residues long. The chain's CDR3 is CASSEEETQYF. The CDR3 DNA reads as TGTGCCAGCAGCGAGGAAGAGACCCAGTACTTC.

There are a few counts of this clone. The rearrangement uses TRBV5-1 and TRBJ2-1; 10 positions agree with TRBD2. CDR3 length equals 14 residues. In germline, CDR1 is SGHRS, CDR2 YFSETQ. Germline trimming cut 0 bases from V and 9 bases from J; bases unmatched to any gene: 3. CDR3 bases: TGCGCCAGCAGCTTGGCGCTAGCGGGGGTTGAGCAGTTCTTC. Its protein product is CASSLALAGVEQFF.